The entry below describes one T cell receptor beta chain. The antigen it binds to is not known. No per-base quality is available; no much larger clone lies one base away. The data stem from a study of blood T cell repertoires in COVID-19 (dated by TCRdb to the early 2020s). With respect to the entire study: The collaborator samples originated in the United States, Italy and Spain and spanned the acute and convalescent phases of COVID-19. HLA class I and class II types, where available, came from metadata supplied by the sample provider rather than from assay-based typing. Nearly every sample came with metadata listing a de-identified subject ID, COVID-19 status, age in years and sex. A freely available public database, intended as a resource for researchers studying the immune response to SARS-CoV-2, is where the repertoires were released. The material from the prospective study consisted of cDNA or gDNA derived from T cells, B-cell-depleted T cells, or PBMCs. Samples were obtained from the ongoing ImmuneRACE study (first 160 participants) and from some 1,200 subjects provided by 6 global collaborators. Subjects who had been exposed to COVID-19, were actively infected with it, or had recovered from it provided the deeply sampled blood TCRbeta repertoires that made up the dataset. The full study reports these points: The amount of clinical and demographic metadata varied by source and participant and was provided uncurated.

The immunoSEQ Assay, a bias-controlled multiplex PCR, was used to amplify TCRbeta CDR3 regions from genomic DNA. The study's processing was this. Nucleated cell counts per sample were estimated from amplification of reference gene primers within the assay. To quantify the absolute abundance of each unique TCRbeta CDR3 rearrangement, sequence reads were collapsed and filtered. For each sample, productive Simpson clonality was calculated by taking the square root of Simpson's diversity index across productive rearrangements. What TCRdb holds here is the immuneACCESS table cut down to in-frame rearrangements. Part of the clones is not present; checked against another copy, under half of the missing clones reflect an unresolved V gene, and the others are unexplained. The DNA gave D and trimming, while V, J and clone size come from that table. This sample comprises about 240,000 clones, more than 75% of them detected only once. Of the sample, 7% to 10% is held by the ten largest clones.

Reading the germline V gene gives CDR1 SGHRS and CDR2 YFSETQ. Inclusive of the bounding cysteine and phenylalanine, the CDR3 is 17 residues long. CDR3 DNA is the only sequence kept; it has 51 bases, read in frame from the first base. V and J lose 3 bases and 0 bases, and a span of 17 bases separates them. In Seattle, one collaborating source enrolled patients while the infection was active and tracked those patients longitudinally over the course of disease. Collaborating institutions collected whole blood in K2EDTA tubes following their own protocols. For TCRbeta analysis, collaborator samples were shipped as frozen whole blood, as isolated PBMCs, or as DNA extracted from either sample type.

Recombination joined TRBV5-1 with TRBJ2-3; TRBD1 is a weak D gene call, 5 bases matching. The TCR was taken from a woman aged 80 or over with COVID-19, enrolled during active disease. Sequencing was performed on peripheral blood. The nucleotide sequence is TGCGCCAGCAGCTCGCGACTCAGGGTGGACAGCACAGATACGCAGTATTTT. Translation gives CASSSRLRVDSTDTQYF. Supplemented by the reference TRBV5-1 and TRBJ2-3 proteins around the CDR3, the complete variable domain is KAGVTQTPRYLIKTRGQQVTLSCSPISGHRSVSWYQQTPGQGLQFLFEYFSETQRNKGNFPGRFSGRQFSNSRSEMNVSTLELGDSALYLCASSSRLRVDSTDTQYFGPGTRLTVL.